The clone carrying this T cell receptor beta chain came up a few times. Amplification of TCR alpha and beta CDR3 regions from RNA used iRepertoire nested multiplex PCR. From the multiplex PCR reads, TCRdb called clonotypes with MiXCR, one entry per CDR3 protein. The sample has around 100,000 distinct CDR3 sequences, around 28% seen once; the top ten hold 40% to 45%. These data come from a study of glioma-infiltrating T cells. This CDR3 is 18 amino acids long. J gave up 6 bases and V 3 bases, and 15 bases lay outside the gene matches. Sequencing was carried out using glioma tissue, nonneoplastic brain tissue, or PBMCs (not recorded which). This TCR came from a human donor with low-grade glioma or glioblastoma, undergoing nonglioma brain surgery, or in good health (not recorded which). The chain has TRBV12-3 or TRBV12-4 and TRBJ2-3; TRBD2 matches 10 bases. The CDR3 reads CASSFSRLAGLMVDTQYF. CDR3 DNA: TGTGCCAGCAGTTTCTCGCGACTAGCGGGCCTTATGGTTGATACGCAGTATTTT.